These 26 T cell receptor beta chains were sequenced from one sample in a study of blood T cell repertoires in COVID-19 (dated by TCRdb to 2020 to 2021). Libraries were made using the immunoSEQ multiplex PCR assay. Held by TCRdb, this immuneACCESS table contains in-frame sequences only and omits some clones. Under half of the omission traces to an unresolved V gene where checked; the cause of the rest is unknown. The sample table shows fewer than 300,000 clones, and 85% to 90% are seen once. The ten largest clones capture 13% of the sample. Input material: peripheral blood. The source is a human donor in a cohort sampled during active COVID-19.

The chain joins TRBV27 to TRBJ2-2; 7 positions agree with TRBD1. CDR3 size: 15 residues. Germline values: CDR1 MNHEY, CDR2 SMNVEV (reference sequence). V shed 5 bases and J 4 bases; nucleotides not matched to a gene: 7. CDR3: CASSPGTASTGELFF. In nucleotides, the CDR3 is TGTGCCAGCAGTCCTGGGACAGCGAGCACCGGGGAGCTGTTTTTT.

The chain employs TRBV7-2 and TRBJ1-1, with 8 positions matching TRBD1. J gave up 7 bases and V 6 bases, and 10 bases lay outside the gene matches. Germline V gene lookup returns CDR1 SGHTA and CDR2 FQGNSA. This CDR3 is 14 amino acids long. CDR3 amino acids: CASSLAGTGLEAFF. For the CDR3, the DNA is TGTGCCAGCAGTCTCGCCGGGACAGGCCTTGAAGCTTTCTTT.

The CDR3 DNA reads TGTGCCAGTACCGCCGGACTAGGAACAGATACGCAGTATTTT. It codes for CASTAGLGTDTQYF. The chain recombines TRBV19 with TRBJ2-3; 7 bases map to TRBD2. The J segment lost 3 bases and the V segment lost 7 bases, leaving 7 bases of the junction unmatched. Germline CDR1 is LNHDA and CDR2 is SQIVND (reference sequence). This CDR3 is 14 amino acids long.

The chain uses TRBV28 and TRBJ2-1; perhaps TRBD2 as D (6 bases). The CDR3 totals 14 residues. The V and J ends lost 2 bases and 7 bases respectively, with 12 bases between them. CDR1 and CDR2 (germline): MDHEN, SYDVKM. The CDR3 is CASSLAGWGNEQFF. The CDR3 DNA reads TGTGCCAGCAGTTTAGCGGGGTGGGGGAATGAGCAGTTCTTC.

This clone was detected only once. The rearrangement joins TRBV28 to TRBJ1-2, with 7 bases aligning to TRBD1. The V gene end was trimmed by 7 bases and the J gene end by 7 bases; junction bases not matched to a gene: 12. The germline V gene encodes CDR1 MDHEN and CDR2 SYDVKM. The length of the CDR3 is 14 residues. As DNA, the CDR3 is TGTGCCAGCACCACGGGACAGCACCAAAGTGGCTACACCTTC. Its protein is CASTTGQHQSGYTF.

This chain connects TRBV4-1 to TRBJ2-2; D unresolved. CDR3 size: 15 residues. V was shortened by 0 bases and J by 0 bases, with 5 bases between the two germline ends. Germline assignment: CDR1 MGHRA and CDR2 YSYEKL. For the CDR3, the DNA is TGCGCCAGCAGCCAAGATGTAACGAACACCGGGGAGCTGTTTTTT. Its translation: CASSQDVTNTGELFF.

In its sample, this clone was seen once. This sequence joins TRBV20-1 and TRBJ1-2; D is unclear. The V end was cut by 2 bases, the J end by 7 bases, with 5 bases between. The germline V gene encodes CDR1 DFQATT and CDR2 SNEGSKA (reference sequence). CDR3 length: 10 amino acids. CDR3 nucleotide sequence: TGCAGTGCTAGACTAGGTGGCTACACCTTC. Translating gives CSARLGGYTF.

The chain uses TRBV2 and TRBJ2-2, with 11 bases aligning to TRBD1. The V gene's germline CDR1 is SNHLY and CDR2 FYNNEI. The CDR3 has 17 amino acids. Germline trimming cut 6 bases from V and 5 bases from J; bases unmatched to any gene: 11. CDR3 protein: CASRLRDRGEVTGELFF. CDR3 DNA: TGTGCCAGCAGACTCCGGGACAGGGGGGAGGTGACCGGGGAGCTGTTTTTT.

V is TRBV27 and J is TRBJ2-2; 8 nucleotides agree with TRBD1. Germline V gene sequence: CDR1 MNHEY, CDR2 SMNVEV (reference sequence). After removal of 8 bases from V and 6 bases from J, the junction contained 8 bases not matched to a gene. The CDR3 covers 14 residues. In DNA form, the CDR3 reads TGTGCCAGCTCCGGACAGGGTATCGCCGGGGAGCTGTTTTTT. The encoded protein is CASSGQGIAGELFF.

The gene calls are TRBV3-1 (or the pseudogene TRBV3-2) and TRBJ2-7; 7 bases are a match to TRBD2. The germline V gene encodes CDR1 LGHDT and CDR2 YNNKEL (reference sequence). The CDR3 loop spans 12 amino acids. The ends lost 4 bases at V and 9 bases at J; junction bases unmatched: 6. CDR3 region: CASSPWAGVQYF. As DNA, the CDR3 is TGTGCCAGCAGCCCATGGGCGGGGGTGCAGTACTTC.

V and J are TRBV28 and TRBJ1-5, with a possible D match to TRBD1 (6 bases). The CDR3 consists of 15 residues. Trimming stripped 3 bases from V and 4 bases from J, with 13 bases between. Germline V lookup: CDR1 MDHEN, CDR2 SYDVKM. The CDR3 DNA is TGTGCCAGCAGTTTCAGCCACGGACAGAATCAGCCCCAGCATTTT. Its translation is CASSFSHGQNQPQHF.

The chain employs TRBV4-1 and TRBJ1-5, with a weak D call TRBD1 (5 bases). Germline V gives CDR1 MGHRA, CDR2 YSYEKL. This CDR3 has 15 amino acids. Trimming removed 3 bases from V and 6 bases from J, with 15 bases in between. CDR3 coding DNA: TGCGCCAGCAGCCAGGTGGGGGGAAGAGGTCAGCCCCAGCATTTT. It translates to CASSQVGGRGQPQHF.

This rearrangement joins TRBV28 to TRBJ1-5; D perhaps matches TRBD1 (6 bases). CDR3 length: 14 amino acids. CDR1 is MDHEN, CDR2 SYDVKM, per germline. The germline V and J ends were trimmed by 9 bases and 1 base, with 13 bases remaining between them. The CDR3 nucleotides are TGTGCCAGTAAACAGGGTACGAGCAATCAGCCCCAGCATTTT. It codes for CASKQGTSNQPQHF. The full variable domain, with the rest looked up from reference TRBV28 and TRBJ1-5, is DVKVTQSSRYLVKRTGEKVFLECVQDMDHENMFWYRQDPGLGLRLIYFSYDVKMKEKGDIPEGYSVSREKKERFSLILESASTNQTSMYLCASKQGTSNQPQHFGDGTRLSIL.

The genes are TRBV19 and TRBJ1-4, with 11 bases identical to TRBD1. CDR3 length: 15 amino acids. Germline lookup yields CDR1 LNHDA and CDR2 SQIVND (reference sequence). Losses at the gene ends were 6 bases for V and 4 bases for J; bases not matched to a gene: 4. The CDR3 spells CASRPGTGGNEKLFF. The CDR3 DNA sequence: TGTGCCAGTAGGCCCGGGACAGGGGGTAATGAAAAACTGTTTTTT.

In its sample, this clone was seen once. The chain links TRBV11-2 to TRBJ2-7, with TRBD2 matching 7 bases. In germline, CDR1 is SGHAT, CDR2 FQNNGV. The CDR3 is 14 residues long. The trim removed 7 bases at V and 5 bases at J, leaving 11 bases unmatched. The CDR3 DNA reads TGTGCCAGCACCGTTAGCGGCGGGAGTAACGAGCAGTACTTC. Protein sequence: CASTVSGGSNEQYF.

The V call is TRBV28, the J call TRBJ2-1, with 8 nucleotides matching TRBD2. The CDR3 spans 15 residues. Germline V gives CDR1 MDHEN, CDR2 SYDVKM. V shed 5 bases, J shed 10 bases, and the junction held 13 bases outside the gene matches. The CDR3 sequence is CASSQSGSGGGEQFF. The CDR3 DNA reads as TGTGCCAGCAGTCAAAGCGGGAGTGGGGGCGGGGAGCAGTTCTTC.

V usage is TRBV5-1 and J usage is TRBJ1-2; no definite D call. Germline V gene data show CDR1 as SGHRS and CDR2 as YFSETQ. V dropped 0 bases and J dropped 5 bases, with 8 bases sitting between them. The CDR3 sequence is 13 residues long. The CDR3 nucleotides read TGCGCCAGCAGCTTGGGGGCGGGGTATGGCTACACCTTC. As protein: CASSLGAGYGYTF.

This chain connects TRBV6-5 to TRBJ2-3; 10 nucleotides match TRBD2. The CDR3 covers 14 residues. Germline lookup yields CDR1 MNHEY and CDR2 SVGAGI. J gave up 5 bases and V 6 bases, and 5 bases lay outside the gene matches. The CDR3 reads CASSRLAGGDTQYF. The CDR3 DNA reads TGTGCCAGCAGCCGACTAGCGGGTGGAGATACGCAGTATTTT.

This clone was picked up one time. V gene TRBV6-6 combines with J gene TRBJ1-5, with D maybe TRBD1 (5 bases). Trimming removed 5 bases from V and 4 bases from J, with 9 bases in between. Per the germline V gene, CDR1 is MNHNY and CDR2 is SVGAGI (reference sequence). The CDR3 has 13 residues. CDR3 sequence: CASSTTENQPQHF. As DNA, the CDR3 is TGTGCCAGCAGTACGACAGAGAATCAGCCCCAGCATTTT.

The chain is built from TRBV10-3 and TRBJ1-2, with 11 bases matching TRBD1. The CDR3 loop spans 13 amino acids. Trimming at V came to 5 bases and at J to 6 bases, leaving 2 bases not matched to a gene. The germline V gene encodes CDR1 ENHRY and CDR2 SYGVKD. DNA of the CDR3: TGTGCCATCAGTATGGACAGGGGGCATGGCTACACCTTC. Translated: CAISMDRGHGYTF.

The chain carries TRBV6-6 and TRBJ1-2; the match to TRBD1 covers 9 bases. The J segment lost 5 bases and the V segment lost 5 bases, leaving 12 bases of the junction unmatched. Germline lookup yields CDR1 MNHNY and CDR2 SVGAGI (reference sequence). The CDR3 sequence is 16 residues long. CDR3 bases: TGTGCCAGCAGTATACACCCGGGACAGGGAGGTTATGGCTACACCTTC. This sequence encodes CASSIHPGQGGYGYTF.

The chain combines TRBV27 with TRBJ1-2, with no clear D. The CDR3 runs to 13 residues. The germline gives CDR1 MNHEY, CDR2 SMNVEV (reference sequence). V lost 4 bases and J 8 bases, leaving 14 bases between the germline ends. CDR3 protein: CASSWSGSGGYTF. DNA for the CDR3: TGTGCCAGCAGTTGGTCAGGATCAGGAGGCTACACCTTC.

The V gene is TRBV21-1, the J gene TRBJ1-1; the DNA was not compared with TRBD1, the D call given in the table. TRBV21-1 is a pseudogene. The CDR3 has 14 amino acids. CDR3 bases: TGTGCCAGCACCTCGACAGGGCAGAACACTGAAGCTTTCTTT. This translates into CASTSTGQNTEAFF.

The chain combines TRBV9 with TRBJ2-1; the D gene is possibly TRBD2 (6 bases). The CDR3 runs 15 residues. Trimming stripped 3 bases from V and 0 bases from J, with 10 bases between. CDR1 is SGDLS, CDR2 YYNGEE, per germline. CDR3 in amino acids: CASSAGLLSYNEQFF. As DNA, the CDR3 is TGTGCCAGCAGCGCAGGACTACTCTCCTACAATGAGCAGTTCTTC.

The chain has TRBV10-3 and TRBJ2-1, with 13 nucleotides matching TRBD2. Trimming at V came to 4 bases and at J to 8 bases, leaving 5 bases not matched to a gene. The CDR3 is made up of 15 amino acids. The germline CDR1 and CDR2 sequences are ENHRY and SYGVKD. CDR3 DNA: TGTGCCATCAGTGGGGGGACTAGCGGGAATGATGAGCAGTTCTTC. It encodes CAISGGTSGNDEQFF.

This clone has just one count. The chain carries TRBV7-2 and TRBJ2-1, with 7 bases matching TRBD2. The CDR3 is 17 residues long. CDR1 is SGHTA and CDR2 is FQGNSA in the germline V gene. V was clipped by 1 base and J by 6 bases; unmatched bases: 12. The CDR3 bases are TGTGCCAGCAGCTTAGAAGGGTCGGGAGGTCTTCGCAATGAGCAGTTCTTC. It translates to CASSLEGSGGLRNEQFF.